This T cell receptor (beta chain) originates from a study of T-cell memory formation after mild COVID-19. Overall study context: Largely donor-specific TCR clusters were found.

Broader study findings: The CD4+ clones that contracted clustered mainly within CM and EM, and the CD8+ clones concentrated in EMRA. Whether day 37 second-wave clones are SARS-CoV-2-specific was not confirmed.

This clonotype has a handful of counts. As yet, its antigen is unknown. 5'RACE primed from the constant segment yielded TCR alpha and TCR beta cDNA libraries bearing sample barcodes and UMIs. TCRdb used MiXCR to reprocess the 5' RACE reads, holding one entry per CDR3 protein. The sample yields roughly 160,000 distinct CDR3 sequences, roughly 13% seen once. The germline V gene has CDR1 MGHRA and CDR2 YSYEKL. The CDR3 spans 14 residues. Trimming pared 1 base from V and 7 bases from J, leaving 12 bases between. This TCR derives from a man in his late teens or twenties who had mild COVID-19 (a few samples of this study predate the infection). Cell type and time point are not known. Sequenced sample: PBMCs or a T cell subset sorted from them (not recorded which). V and J are TRBV4-1 and TRBJ2-3, with D perhaps given as TRBD1 or TRBD2 (6 bases each). CDR3 sequence: CASSQGGAGHTQYF. Written as DNA, the CDR3 is TGCGCCAGCAGCCAAGGGGGGGCGGGGCATACGCAGTATTTT.